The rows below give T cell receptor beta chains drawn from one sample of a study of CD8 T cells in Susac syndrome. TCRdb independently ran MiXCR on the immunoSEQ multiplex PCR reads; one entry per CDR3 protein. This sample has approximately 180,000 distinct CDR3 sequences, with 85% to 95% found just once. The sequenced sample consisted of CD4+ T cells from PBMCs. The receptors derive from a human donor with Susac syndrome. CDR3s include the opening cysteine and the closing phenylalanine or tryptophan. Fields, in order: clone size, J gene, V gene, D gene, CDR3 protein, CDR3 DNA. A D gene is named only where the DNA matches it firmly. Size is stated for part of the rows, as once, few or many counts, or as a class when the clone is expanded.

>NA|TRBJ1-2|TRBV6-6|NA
CASSYLDYGYTF
TGTGCCAGCAGTTACCTAGACTATGGCTACACCTTC
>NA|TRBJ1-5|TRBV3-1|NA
CASSQGTNSNQPQHF
TGTGCCAGCAGCCAAGGGACAAATAGCAATCAGCCCCAGCATTTT
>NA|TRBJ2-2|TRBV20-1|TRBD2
CSAPRLADTGELFF
TGCAGTGCACCCCGACTAGCGGACACCGGGGAGCTGTTTTTT
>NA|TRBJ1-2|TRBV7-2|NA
CASSLAAGQGYGYTF
TGTGCCAGCAGCTTAGCTGCCGGCCAGGGCTATGGCTACACCTTC
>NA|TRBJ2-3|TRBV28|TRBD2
CASSSGLAGRTDTQYF
TGTGCCAGCAGTTCGGGACTAGCGGGGCGCACAGATACGCAGTATTTT
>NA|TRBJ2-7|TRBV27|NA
CASRQGRFYEQYF
TGTGCCAGCAGGCAGGGGAGGTTCTACGAGCAGTACTTC
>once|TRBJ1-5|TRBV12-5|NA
CASGLEGQPQHF
TGTGCTAGTGGTTTGGAAGGACAGCCCCAGCATTTT
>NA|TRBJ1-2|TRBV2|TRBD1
CASSVTGGNYGYTF
TGTGCCAGCAGTGTAACAGGGGGCAACTATGGCTACACCTTC
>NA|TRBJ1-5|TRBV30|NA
CAWRGGGLGQPQHF
TGTGCCTGGAGAGGGGGTGGGTTAGGTCAGCCCCAGCATTTT
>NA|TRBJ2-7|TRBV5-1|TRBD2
CASSLPSSGVSYEQYF
TGCGCCAGCAGCCTGCCGTCAAGCGGGGTCTCCTACGAGCAGTACTTC
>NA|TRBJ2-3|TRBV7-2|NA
CASSLGRPHTDTQYF
TGTGCCAGCAGCTTAGGTCGCCCCCACACAGATACGCAGTATTTT
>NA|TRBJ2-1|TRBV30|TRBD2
CAWNSLAGVNEQFF
TGTGCCTGGAATTCACTAGCGGGAGTCAATGAGCAGTTCTTC
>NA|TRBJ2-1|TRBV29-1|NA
CSVSRGGEQFF
TGCAGCGTTTCGCGGGGCGGTGAGCAGTTCTTC
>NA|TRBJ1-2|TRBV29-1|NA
CSVGGLTPGGYTF
TGCAGCGTCGGTGGACTAACCCCGGGGGGCTACACCTTC
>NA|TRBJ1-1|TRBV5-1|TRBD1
CASSFTGGRITEAFF
TGCGCCAGCAGCTTTACAGGGGGCCGGATCACTGAAGCTTTCTTT
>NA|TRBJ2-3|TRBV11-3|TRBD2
CASSLGTSGGDLDTQYF
TGTGCCAGCAGCTTAGGAACTAGCGGGGGGGACCTCGATACGCAGTATTTT
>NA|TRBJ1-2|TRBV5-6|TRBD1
CASSLFQGVSGYTF
TGTGCCAGCAGCTTGTTTCAGGGGGTCTCTGGCTACACCTTC
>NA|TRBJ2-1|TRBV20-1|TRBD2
CSAETSGGAYEQFF
TGCAGTGCTGAGACTAGCGGGGGGGCCTATGAGCAGTTCTTC
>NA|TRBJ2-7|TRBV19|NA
CASKPSIEMGSGLQYF
TGTGCCAGTAAGCCCTCCATCGAGATGGGTTCTGGGCTGCAGTACTTC
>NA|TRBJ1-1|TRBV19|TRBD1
CASNRGQPNTEAFF
TGTGCCAGTAACCGGGGACAGCCTAACACTGAAGCTTTCTTT
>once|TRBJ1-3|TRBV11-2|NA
CASSLQDTYAGNTIYF
TGTGCCAGCAGCTTACAGGACACCTACGCTGGAAACACCATATATTTT
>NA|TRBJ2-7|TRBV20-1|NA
CSASYTGGKRSYEQYF
TGCAGTGCTAGTTATACCGGGGGAAAGAGGAGCTACGAGCAGTACTTC